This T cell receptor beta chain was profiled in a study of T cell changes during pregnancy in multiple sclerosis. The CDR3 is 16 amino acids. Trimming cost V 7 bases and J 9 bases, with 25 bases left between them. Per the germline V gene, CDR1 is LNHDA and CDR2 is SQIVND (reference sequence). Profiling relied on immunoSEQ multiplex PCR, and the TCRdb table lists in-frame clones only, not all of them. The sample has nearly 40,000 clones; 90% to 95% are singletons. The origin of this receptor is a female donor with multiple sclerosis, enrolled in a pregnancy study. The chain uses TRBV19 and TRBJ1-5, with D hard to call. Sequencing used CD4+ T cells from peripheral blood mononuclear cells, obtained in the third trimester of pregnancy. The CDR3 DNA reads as TGTGCCAGTAATCCGTCTGGGCGATACTCCCCTTGGCCCCAGCATTTT. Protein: CASNPSGRYSPWPQHF.